The subject of this entry is one T cell receptor (beta chain). Its antigen is unknown. Treatment defined: around 19 received Ad26.COV2.S at low or high dose, single or two shots; five or six received placebo; per-sample allocation not given. The samples date from day 63 after the first vaccine or placebo injection. In the vaccine, an Ad26 vector expressed the SARS-CoV-2 spike of the Wuhan strain. This specimen comes from a study of Ad26.COV2.S vaccination and SARS-CoV-2 variants. Study overall: The donor was enrolled in the Ad26.COV2.S arm of the COV1001 trial. Recipients of Ad26.COV2.S got it intramuscularly, once or twice 56 days apart. Study conclusions and caveats: Spike-specific TCR breadth ran higher among vaccine recipients than placebo recipients.

The CDR3 totals 18 residues. The V end lost 1 base, the J end lost 8 bases, and 23 bases lay between the germline ends. Germline V gene sequence: CDR1 SGHTA, CDR2 FQGNSA. Sequencing was performed with immunoSEQ multiplex PCR; in TCRdb, only in-frame clones are kept and a portion is missing. The sample shows 430,000 or so clones, around 90% of them seen only once. J is TRBJ2-2 and V is TRBV7-2; D is uncertain. The TCR originated in a person aged 18-60 years who received the Ad26.COV2.S COVID-19 vaccine or a placebo. Material: peripheral blood, obtained in a trial of Ad26.COV2.S vaccine versus placebo. CDR3 DNA sequence: TGTGCCAGCAGCTTAGTGGCTATTAGGACCATCACCCTGGGGGAGCTGTTTTTT. Protein: CASSLVAIRTITLGELFF.